The 9 T cell receptor beta chains reported below all come from one sample, sequenced in a study of T cell clonotyping in hematopoietic cell transplantation. This table comes from immunoSEQ multiplex PCR, and its TCRdb copy is limited to in-frame clones, with some not included. In the table there are several thousand clones, approximately 90% of which are singletons. The starting material was PBMCs, obtained 100 days after allogeneic stem cell transplant. Receptors originate from a male patient between 50 and 60 years old who had an allogeneic stem cell transplant from a related donor, so the T cells may come from the graft donor. Some clones in this sample may be carry-over from other donors' samples.

The chain joins TRBV27 to TRBJ2-3; unclear D gene. The germline V and J ends were trimmed by 8 bases and 2 bases, with 8 bases remaining between them. Germline V lookup: CDR1 MNHEY, CDR2 SMNVEV (reference sequence). The CDR3 contains 12 residues. This CDR3 reads CASGLHTDTQYF. DNA of the CDR3: TGTGCCAGCGGCCTCCACACAGATACGCAGTATTTT.

This sequence joins TRBV30 and TRBJ2-1; D remains unclear. Trimming took 3 bases from V and 5 from J, leaving 5 bases between them. The CDR3 is 11 residues long. Looked up from germline, CDR1 is GTSNPN and CDR2 is SVGIG (reference sequence). CDR3 protein: CAWSPDNEQFF. CDR3 nucleotides: TGTGCCTGGAGCCCCGACAATGAGCAGTTCTTC.

This chain connects TRBV27 to TRBJ1-2; D is ambiguous. V was clipped by 6 bases and J by 8 bases, with 16 bases between them. Germline V gives CDR1 MNHEY, CDR2 SMNVEV (reference sequence). There are 13 residues in the CDR3. CDR3 protein: CASRPHGPYGYTF. The DNA for the CDR3 is TGTGCCAGCAGGCCACATGGACCCTACGGCTACACCTTC.

The genes are TRBV30 and TRBJ2-7; possible D gene TRBD2, 7 bases. The germline gives CDR1 GTSNPN, CDR2 SVGIG (reference sequence). Trimming removed 4 bases from V and 3 bases from J, with 13 bases in between. The length of the CDR3 is 13 residues. The CDR3 is CAWNRGGGYEQYF. The DNA for the CDR3 is TGTGCCTGGAATCGAGGGGGGGGCTACGAGCAGTACTTC.

The chain joins TRBV4-3 to TRBJ1-5, with TRBD1 as a possible D gene (5 bases). The V gene's germline CDR1 is LGHNA and CDR2 YSLEER. The CDR3 is 14 amino acids. Trimming left V 0 bases short and J 8 bases short, with 11 bases between. In DNA, the CDR3 is TGCGCCAGCAGCCAAGACAGGGCTGGAGAGCCCCAGCATTTT. Its protein is CASSQDRAGEPQHF.

The CDR3 DNA reads as TGCGCCAGCAGCCCAGGAGATACGCAGTATTTT. Translation: CASSPGDTQYF. This chain uses TRBV4-1 with TRBJ2-3; the D is unclear. The V gene lost 4 bases and the J gene lost 5 bases, with 4 bases spanning the gap. CDR1 MGHRA and CDR2 YSYEKL come from the germline V gene. CDR3 length: 11 amino acids.

This clone occurred a few times. The chain has TRBV6-4 and TRBJ1-5; D not resolved. The germline V gene encodes CDR1 MRHNA and CDR2 SNTAGT. V lost 5 bases and J 3 bases, leaving 8 bases between the germline ends. The CDR3 sequence is 13 residues long. CDR3 residues: CASSREYNQPQHF. For the CDR3, the DNA is TGTGCCAGCAGTAGGGAGTACAATCAGCCCCAGCATTTT.

The genes are TRBV19 and TRBJ2-6, with 7 nucleotides matching TRBD2. In germline, CDR1 is LNHDA, CDR2 SQIVND (reference sequence). V dropped 6 bases and J dropped 1; count of bases not matched to a gene: 6. This CDR3 comprises 16 residues. CDR3 residues: CASRMGEGSGANVLTF. The DNA of the CDR3 is TGTGCCAGTAGAATGGGGGAGGGTTCTGGGGCCAACGTCCTGACTTTC.

The chain links TRBV29-1 to TRBJ2-7; no firm D call. Trimming removed 3 bases from V and 0 bases from J, with 9 bases in between. This CDR3 contains 13 residues. Germline CDR1 is SQVTM and CDR2 is ANQGSEA. The CDR3 DNA sequence: TGCAGCGTTGAGGGCAGCCACTCCTACGAGCAGTACTTC. It is translated as CSVEGSHSYEQYF.